These T cell receptor beta chains were read from a single sample in a study of T cell responses to AZD1222 COVID-19 vaccine. Profiling relied on immunoSEQ multiplex PCR, and the TCRdb table lists in-frame clones only, not all of them. The sample yields 120,000 or so clones, roughly 84% seen once. The material was peripheral blood, obtained 28 days after the second AZD1222 dose. These receptors were obtained from an adult who received the AZD1222 COVID-19 vaccine. The CDR3 runs from the conserved cysteine through the conserved F or W. The D gene is left open where the match is weak. Some rows mark clone size as missing; the rest say once, few, many or name a class of expanded clone.

D gene: NA
J gene: TRBJ1-1
V gene: TRBV5-4
clone size: few
CDR3 protein: CASRAATNTEAFF
CDR3 DNA: TGTGCCAGCAGGGCCGCAACGAACACTGAAGCTTTCTTT

D gene: NA
J gene: TRBJ1-2
V gene: TRBV19
clone size: NA
CDR3 protein: CASSIPGSYGYTF
CDR3 DNA: TGTGCCAGTAGTATCCCAGGAAGCTATGGCTACACCTTC

D gene: NA
J gene: TRBJ2-1
V gene: TRBV5-4
clone size: NA
CDR3 protein: CASSLWGSGAGGQFF
CDR3 DNA: TGTGCCAGCAGCTTGTGGGGTAGCGGCGCCGGGGGGCAGTTCTTC

D gene: TRBD2
J gene: TRBJ2-3
V gene: TRBV11-2
clone size: NA
CDR3 protein: CASSFGSSGGADTQYF
CDR3 DNA: TGTGCCAGCAGCTTTGGATCTAGCGGGGGGGCAGATACGCAGTATTTT

D gene: NA
J gene: TRBJ2-5
V gene: TRBV5-6
clone size: NA
CDR3 protein: CASRGRGGETQYF
CDR3 DNA: TGTGCCAGCAGGGGTAGGGGAGGAGAGACCCAGTACTTC

D gene: TRBD1
J gene: TRBJ1-4
V gene: TRBV4-3
clone size: once
CDR3 protein: CASRRTGSGEKLFF
CDR3 DNA: TGCGCCAGCCGGAGGACAGGGAGTGGTGAAAAACTGTTTTTT

D gene: TRBD2
J gene: TRBJ2-5
V gene: TRBV7-9
clone size: NA
CDR3 protein: CASSLDLAGYQETQYF
CDR3 DNA: TGTGCCAGCAGTTTAGACCTAGCGGGGTACCAAGAGACCCAGTACTTC

D gene: NA
J gene: TRBJ2-2
V gene: TRBV19
clone size: NA
CDR3 protein: CASSTRTARELFF
CDR3 DNA: TGTGCCAGTAGTACACGGACAGCCAGGGAGCTGTTTTTT

D gene: NA
J gene: TRBJ1-1
V gene: TRBV4-3
clone size: few
CDR3 protein: CASSQVLGRNTEAFF
CDR3 DNA: TGCGCCAGCAGCCAAGTCCTAGGGAGGAACACTGAAGCTTTCTTT

D gene: TRBD2
J gene: TRBJ2-1
V gene: TRBV7-9
clone size: NA
CDR3 protein: CASSPEAGGPGNEQFF
CDR3 DNA: TGTGCCAGCAGCCCGGAAGCGGGAGGGCCGGGCAATGAGCAGTTCTTC

D gene: NA
J gene: TRBJ2-7
V gene: TRBV18
clone size: NA
CDR3 protein: CASSHRGLSYEQYF
CDR3 DNA: TGTGCCAGCTCACATAGAGGATTATCCTACGAGCAGTACTTC

D gene: NA
J gene: TRBJ1-4
V gene: TRBV15
clone size: NA
CDR3 protein: CATSRDKILTNEKLFF
CDR3 DNA: TGTGCCACCAGCAGAGACAAGATACTAACTAATGAAAAACTGTTTTTT

D gene: NA
J gene: TRBJ1-1
V gene: TRBV4-3
clone size: NA
CDR3 protein: CASSQEATAHTEAFF
CDR3 DNA: TGCGCCAGCAGCCAAGAAGCGACGGCCCACACTGAAGCTTTCTTT

D gene: TRBD2
J gene: TRBJ2-7
V gene: TRBV5-6
clone size: NA
CDR3 protein: CASRTGGSSAYEQYF
CDR3 DNA: TGTGCCAGCAGGACGGGAGGTAGCAGCGCCTACGAGCAGTACTTC

D gene: NA
J gene: TRBJ2-3
V gene: TRBV6-5
clone size: NA
CDR3 protein: CASSRTTPPDTQYF
CDR3 DNA: TGTGCCAGCAGTCGGACGACTCCCCCAGATACGCAGTATTTT

D gene: TRBD2
J gene: TRBJ2-3
V gene: TRBV4-2
clone size: NA
CDR3 protein: CASSRGVSGGNTDTQYF
CDR3 DNA: TGTGCCAGCAGCAGGGGGGTTAGCGGGGGGAACACAGATACGCAGTATTTT

D gene: NA
J gene: TRBJ1-1
V gene: TRBV12-3/TRBV12-4
clone size: NA
CDR3 protein: CASSSQGGGAAFF
CDR3 DNA: TGTGCCAGCAGTTCCCAAGGTGGGGGAGCAGCTTTCTTT

D gene: NA
J gene: TRBJ1-5
V gene: TRBV5-7
clone size: NA
CDR3 protein: CASSLGREIF
CDR3 DNA: TGTGCCAGCAGCTTAGGTAGGGAGATTTTT

D gene: NA
J gene: TRBJ2-2
V gene: TRBV18
clone size: NA
CDR3 protein: CASSPLNPGELFF
CDR3 DNA: TGTGCCAGCTCACCACTGAACCCCGGGGAGCTGTTTTTT

D gene: NA
J gene: TRBJ1-4
V gene: TRBV20-1
clone size: NA
CDR3 protein: CSASRFEKLFF
CDR3 DNA: TGCAGTGCTTCTCGTTTCGAAAAACTGTTTTTT

D gene: NA
J gene: TRBJ1-3
V gene: TRBV6-2/TRBV6-3
clone size: NA
CDR3 protein: CASSYFALFREPRSGNTIYF
CDR3 DNA: TGTGCCAGCAGTTACTTCGCCCTTTTCCGGGAGCCTCGATCTGGAAACACCATATATTTT

D gene: TRBD1
J gene: TRBJ1-4
V gene: TRBV10-1
clone size: NA
CDR3 protein: CASSEDRAGCEKLFF
CDR3 DNA: TGCGCCAGCAGTGAGGACAGGGCAGGATGTGAAAAACTGTTTTTT

D gene: NA
J gene: TRBJ2-2
V gene: TRBV3-1/TRBV3-2
clone size: NA
CDR3 protein: CASSPSAGELFF
CDR3 DNA: TGTGCCAGCAGCCCCTCAGCCGGGGAGCTGTTTTTT

D gene: NA
J gene: TRBJ1-1
V gene: TRBV5-1
clone size: NA
CDR3 protein: CASSLLGDSGTEAFF
CDR3 DNA: TGCGCCAGCAGCTTACTAGGGGACTCAGGGACTGAAGCTTTCTTT

D gene: TRBD1
J gene: TRBJ1-2
V gene: TRBV5-1
clone size: NA
CDR3 protein: CASSTGGLDGGYTF
CDR3 DNA: TGCGCCAGCAGCACAGGGGGCCTTGATGGGGGCTACACCTTC

D gene: NA
J gene: TRBJ2-3
V gene: TRBV18
clone size: NA
CDR3 protein: CASSPLREAAAADTQYF
CDR3 DNA: TGTGCCAGCTCACCCCTCAGGGAAGCAGCGGCGGCAGATACGCAGTATTTT

D gene: NA
J gene: TRBJ2-5
V gene: TRBV6-5
clone size: NA
CDR3 protein: CASSSDPYTTQYF
CDR3 DNA: TGTGCCAGCAGCTCGGATCCATATACGACCCAGTACTTC

D gene: NA
J gene: TRBJ2-3
V gene: TRBV14
clone size: NA
CDR3 protein: CASSQDLVAGTDTQYF
CDR3 DNA: TGTGCCAGCAGCCAAGATTTGGTAGCGGGCACAGATACGCAGTATTTT

D gene: NA
J gene: TRBJ1-6
V gene: TRBV9
clone size: NA
CDR3 protein: CASSPSLGRISYNSPLHF
CDR3 DNA: TGTGCCAGCAGCCCCTCTCTTGGCAGAATCTCCTATAATTCACCCCTCCACTTT

D gene: TRBD2
J gene: TRBJ2-1
V gene: TRBV5-1
clone size: NA
CDR3 protein: CASSSTTLAGGYNEQFF
CDR3 DNA: TGCGCCAGCAGCTCGACAACACTAGCGGGAGGGTACAATGAGCAGTTCTTC

D gene: NA
J gene: TRBJ1-2
V gene: TRBV11-2
clone size: once
CDR3 protein: CASSLEVGMWANDYTF
CDR3 DNA: TGTGCCAGCAGCTTAGAAGTGGGAATGTGGGCAAATGACTACACCTTC

D gene: NA
J gene: TRBJ1-5
V gene: TRBV7-2
clone size: NA
CDR3 protein: CASSLNQVNQPQHF
CDR3 DNA: TGTGCCAGCAGCTTAAATCAGGTCAATCAGCCCCAGCATTTT

D gene: NA
J gene: TRBJ2-4
V gene: TRBV7-9
clone size: NA
CDR3 protein: CASSPDKNKNIQYF
CDR3 DNA: TGTGCCAGCAGCCCAGACAAAAACAAAAACATTCAGTACTTC

D gene: TRBD2
J gene: TRBJ2-7
V gene: TRBV24-1
clone size: NA
CDR3 protein: CATAGSTHLAGVDEQYF
CDR3 DNA: TGTGCCACGGCCGGTTCGACTCACCTAGCGGGAGTGGACGAGCAGTACTTC

D gene: NA
J gene: TRBJ2-2
V gene: TRBV5-1
clone size: NA
CDR3 protein: CASMEGATNTGELFF
CDR3 DNA: TGCGCCAGCATGGAGGGGGCTACGAACACCGGGGAGCTGTTTTTT

D gene: NA
J gene: TRBJ2-1
V gene: TRBV3-1/TRBV3-2
clone size: NA
CDR3 protein: CASSQDYGLYNEQFF
CDR3 DNA: TGTGCCAGCAGCCAAGATTACGGACTTTACAATGAGCAGTTCTTC

D gene: NA
J gene: TRBJ1-2
V gene: TRBV15
clone size: NA
CDR3 protein: CATSSGSNYGYTF
CDR3 DNA: TGTGCCACCAGCAGTGGCTCAAACTATGGCTACACCTTC

D gene: TRBD2
J gene: TRBJ2-7
V gene: TRBV11-3
clone size: NA
CDR3 protein: CASSLGGLAGTYEQYF
CDR3 DNA: TGTGCCAGCAGCTTAGGGGGACTAGCGGGAACCTACGAGCAGTACTTC

D gene: NA
J gene: TRBJ2-7
V gene: TRBV6-5
clone size: once
CDR3 protein: CASSYSVPGETYEQYF
CDR3 DNA: TGTGCCAGCAGTTACTCGGTTCCGGGGGAAACCTACGAGCAGTACTTC

D gene: NA
J gene: TRBJ2-5
V gene: TRBV5-4
clone size: NA
CDR3 protein: CASSGMTVFGIPETQYF
CDR3 DNA: TGTGCCAGCAGCGGAATGACAGTTTTTGGGATTCCGGAGACCCAGTACTTC

D gene: NA
J gene: TRBJ1-4
V gene: TRBV30
clone size: NA
CDR3 protein: CAWSTGPSAYSEKLFF
CDR3 DNA: TGTGCCTGGTCTACCGGGCCGTCCGCGTACTCAGAAAAACTGTTTTTT

D gene: NA
J gene: TRBJ2-1
V gene: TRBV15
clone size: once
CDR3 protein: CATSRVGINNEQFF
CDR3 DNA: TGTGCCACCAGCAGAGTCGGGATTAACAATGAGCAGTTCTTC